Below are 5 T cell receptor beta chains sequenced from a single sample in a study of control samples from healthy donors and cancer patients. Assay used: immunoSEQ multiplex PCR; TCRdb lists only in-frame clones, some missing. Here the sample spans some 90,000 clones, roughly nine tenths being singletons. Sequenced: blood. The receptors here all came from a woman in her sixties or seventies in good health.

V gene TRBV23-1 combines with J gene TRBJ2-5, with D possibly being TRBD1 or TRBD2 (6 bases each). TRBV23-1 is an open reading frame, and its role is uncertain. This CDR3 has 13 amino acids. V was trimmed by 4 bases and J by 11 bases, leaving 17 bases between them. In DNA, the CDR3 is TGCGCCAGCAGTCTTGGAGGGGGAAGCGCTCAGTACTTC. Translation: CASSLGGGSAQYF.

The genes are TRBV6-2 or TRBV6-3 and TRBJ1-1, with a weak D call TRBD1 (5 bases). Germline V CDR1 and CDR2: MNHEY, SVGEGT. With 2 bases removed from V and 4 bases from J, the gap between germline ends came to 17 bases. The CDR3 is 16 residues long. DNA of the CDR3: TGTGCCAGCAGTTACGAGGGACTCCCCCAGAGCACTGAAGCTTTCTTT. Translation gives CASSYEGLPQSTEAFF.

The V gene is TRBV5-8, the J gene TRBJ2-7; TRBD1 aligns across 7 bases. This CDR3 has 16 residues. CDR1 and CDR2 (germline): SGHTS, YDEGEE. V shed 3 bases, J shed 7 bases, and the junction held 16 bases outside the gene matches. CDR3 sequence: CASSSVAGTAVREQYF. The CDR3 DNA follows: TGTGCCAGCAGCTCCGTCGCCGGGACAGCTGTTCGGGAGCAGTACTTC.

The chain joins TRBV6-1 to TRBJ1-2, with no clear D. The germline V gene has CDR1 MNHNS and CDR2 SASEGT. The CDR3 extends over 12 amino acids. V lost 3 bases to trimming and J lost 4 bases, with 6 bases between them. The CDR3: CASSDGVYGYTF. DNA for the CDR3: TGTGCCAGCAGTGACGGTGTCTATGGCTACACCTTC.

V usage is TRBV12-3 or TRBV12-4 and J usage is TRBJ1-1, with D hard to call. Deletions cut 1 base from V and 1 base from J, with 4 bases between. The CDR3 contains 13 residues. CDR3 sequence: CASSLGWNTEAFF. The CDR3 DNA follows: TGTGCCAGCAGTTTAGGTTGGAACACTGAAGCTTTCTTT.